A selection of T cell receptor beta chains follows, all from one sample in a study of technical replicates of blood from a few donors. Data came from immunoSEQ multiplex PCR; TCRdb stores just in-frame clones and leaves some out. The repertoire holds some 80,000 clones, around 96% seen once, with approximately 0.3% in the top ten. Source material: T cells isolated from PBMCs. The source is a human donor in good health. The CDR3 runs from the conserved cysteine through the conserved F or W. D genes are given only for firm matches.

j_gene: TRBJ1-1
d_gene: .
v_gene: TRBV6-5
CDR3aa: CASSYSEGTNTEAFF

j_gene: TRBJ2-1
d_gene: TRBD2
v_gene: TRBV28
CDR3aa: CASSYQRENPSYNEQFF

j_gene: TRBJ2-7
d_gene: TRBD2
v_gene: TRBV11-2
CDR3aa: CASSRTSGGYYEQYF

j_gene: TRBJ1-5
d_gene: .
v_gene: TRBV25-1
CDR3aa: CASSESGVYQPQHF

j_gene: TRBJ1-1
d_gene: .
v_gene: TRBV9
CDR3aa: CASSVGQLNTEAFF

j_gene: TRBJ2-5
d_gene: .
v_gene: TRBV27
CDR3aa: CASTRNRGGAETQYF

j_gene: TRBJ2-7
d_gene: .
v_gene: TRBV21-1
CDR3aa: CASLPDIDEQYF

j_gene: TRBJ2-1
d_gene: .
v_gene: TRBV5-4
CDR3aa: CASSLRVGAAYNEQFF

j_gene: TRBJ2-1
d_gene: .
v_gene: TRBV2
CDR3aa: CASRGLNNEQFF

j_gene: TRBJ2-7
d_gene: .
v_gene: TRBV5-6
CDR3aa: CASSYARSYEQYF

j_gene: TRBJ2-7
d_gene: .
v_gene: TRBV5-4
CDR3aa: CASSSTANYEQYF

j_gene: TRBJ1-2
d_gene: .
v_gene: TRBV6-5
CDR3aa: CASSPQGTYGYTF

j_gene: TRBJ1-1
d_gene: .
v_gene: TRBV19
CDR3aa: CASSIGVGNTEAFF

j_gene: TRBJ2-1
d_gene: TRBD2
v_gene: TRBV10-1
CDR3aa: CASSSSGINNEQFF

j_gene: TRBJ2-3
d_gene: TRBD1
v_gene: TRBV6-4
CDR3aa: CARGTGLVDTQYF

j_gene: TRBJ2-7
d_gene: TRBD1
v_gene: TRBV14
CDR3aa: CASSQATGAAEQYF

j_gene: TRBJ1-2
d_gene: .
v_gene: TRBV7-2
CDR3aa: CASSLALNQGHGYTF

j_gene: TRBJ2-3
d_gene: TRBD2
v_gene: TRBV7-2
CDR3aa: CASSLLSGETDTQYF

j_gene: TRBJ2-7
d_gene: TRBD2
v_gene: TRBV2
CDR3aa: CASSDLAGSYEQYF

j_gene: TRBJ2-1
d_gene: TRBD1
v_gene: TRBV18
CDR3aa: CASSPKDRGFYNEQFF

j_gene: TRBJ1-2
d_gene: TRBD1
v_gene: TRBV7-2
CDR3aa: CASSEGQEIGYTF

j_gene: TRBJ2-7
d_gene: .
v_gene: TRBV2
CDR3aa: CASSARGRNSYEQYF

j_gene: TRBJ1-1
d_gene: TRBD1
v_gene: TRBV5-1
CDR3aa: CASSFRGGSEAFF

j_gene: TRBJ2-6
d_gene: .
v_gene: TRBV5-1
CDR3aa: CASSFVWGDSSSGANVLTF

j_gene: TRBJ2-7
d_gene: TRBD1
v_gene: TRBV6-5
CDR3aa: CASRSDRAVREQYF

j_gene: TRBJ2-7
d_gene: .
v_gene: TRBV5-6
CDR3aa: CASSLAEQNYEQYF

j_gene: TRBJ2-1
d_gene: TRBD2
v_gene: TRBV10-3
CDR3aa: CAISRTSGSGRHEQFF

j_gene: TRBJ2-3
d_gene: .
v_gene: TRBV5-6
CDR3aa: CASSGAGTRDTQYF

j_gene: TRBJ1-1
d_gene: .
v_gene: TRBV5-1
CDR3aa: CASSLTGLTEAFF

j_gene: TRBJ1-2
d_gene: TRBD1
v_gene: TRBV23-1
CDR3aa: CASSQSEGRGLGYTF

j_gene: TRBJ2-1
d_gene: .
v_gene: TRBV4-2
CDR3aa: CASSQDALAYNEQFF

j_gene: TRBJ1-5
d_gene: TRBD1
v_gene: TRBV7-8
CDR3aa: CASSLYTGGNQPQHF

j_gene: TRBJ2-1
d_gene: .
v_gene: TRBV19
CDR3aa: CASSTFRDIYNEQFF

j_gene: TRBJ1-1
d_gene: TRBD1
v_gene: TRBV20-1
CDR3aa: CSASGQGEAFF

j_gene: TRBJ2-7
d_gene: TRBD2
v_gene: TRBV11-3
CDR3aa: CASTQAGDRHAQYF

j_gene: TRBJ1-5
d_gene: .
v_gene: TRBV7-2
CDR3aa: CASSPWRGGRQPQHF

j_gene: TRBJ2-1
d_gene: .
v_gene: TRBV30
CDR3aa: CAWSVSRLQFF

j_gene: TRBJ2-7
d_gene: .
v_gene: TRBV27
CDR3aa: CASSFPAGIRYEQYF

j_gene: TRBJ2-5
d_gene: .
v_gene: TRBV9
CDR3aa: CASSGGGLGETQYF

j_gene: TRBJ1-2
d_gene: .
v_gene: TRBV11-2
CDR3aa: CASSTNREYGYTF

j_gene: TRBJ1-1
d_gene: TRBD1
v_gene: TRBV6-5
CDR3aa: CASSNGQGGAFF

j_gene: TRBJ2-5
d_gene: TRBD2
v_gene: TRBV6-6
CDR3aa: CASGLAGEVETQYF

j_gene: TRBJ2-7
d_gene: TRBD1
v_gene: TRBV15
CDR3aa: CATSSMDRGGNEQYF

j_gene: TRBJ2-4
d_gene: TRBD2
v_gene: TRBV7-9
CDR3aa: CASSGGTSAKNIQYF

j_gene: TRBJ1-4
d_gene: .
v_gene: TRBV4-3
CDR3aa: CASSQDRGGLGEKLFF

j_gene: TRBJ2-2
d_gene: .
v_gene: TRBV27
CDR3aa: CASNPGGHGELFF

j_gene: TRBJ1-2
d_gene: TRBD1
v_gene: TRBV2
CDR3aa: CASSEIRGRSGYTF

j_gene: TRBJ2-2
d_gene: .
v_gene: TRBV5-1
CDR3aa: CASSLEGTGELFF

j_gene: TRBJ2-1
d_gene: TRBD2
v_gene: TRBV7-9
CDR3aa: CASDATTSVDEQFF

j_gene: TRBJ1-4
d_gene: .
v_gene: TRBV5-1
CDR3aa: CASSLSRQANEKLFF

j_gene: TRBJ2-7
d_gene: .
v_gene: TRBV18
CDR3aa: CASSPGRLYEQYF

j_gene: TRBJ1-5
d_gene: TRBD1
v_gene: TRBV19
CDR3aa: CASSVGQGSVQPQHF

j_gene: TRBJ1-1
d_gene: .
v_gene: TRBV21-1
CDR3aa: CASSNRTGGTSGEAFF

j_gene: TRBJ2-2
d_gene: .
v_gene: TRBV4-3
CDR3aa: CASSQVGTHTGELFF

j_gene: TRBJ1-2
d_gene: .
v_gene: TRBV4-1
CDR3aa: CASSLRGPETYGYTF